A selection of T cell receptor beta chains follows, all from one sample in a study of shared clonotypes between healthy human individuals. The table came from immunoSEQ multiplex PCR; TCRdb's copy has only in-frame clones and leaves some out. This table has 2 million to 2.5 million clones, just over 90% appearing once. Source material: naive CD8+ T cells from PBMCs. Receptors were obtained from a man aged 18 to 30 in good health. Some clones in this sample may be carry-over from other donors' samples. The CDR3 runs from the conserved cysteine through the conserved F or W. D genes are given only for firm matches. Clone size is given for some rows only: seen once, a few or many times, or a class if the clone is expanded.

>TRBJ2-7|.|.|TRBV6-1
CASSANGVSYEQYF
TGTGCCAGCAGTGCTAACGGGGTTTCCTACGAGCAGTACTTC
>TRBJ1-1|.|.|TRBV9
CASSVSPLQGKNTEAFF
TGTGCCAGCAGCGTTAGCCCCCTCCAGGGTAAGAACACTGAAGCTTTCTTT
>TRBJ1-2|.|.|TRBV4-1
CASSVRNGGGYTF
TGCGCCAGCAGTGTACGGAACGGTGGTGGCTACACCTTC
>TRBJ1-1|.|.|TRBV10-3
CAISRPGTTEAFF
TGTGCCATCAGTCGGCCGGGTACCACTGAAGCTTTCTTT
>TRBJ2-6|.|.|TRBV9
CASTIGVSGANVLTF
TGTGCCAGCACGATTGGGGTCTCTGGGGCCAACGTCCTGACTTTC
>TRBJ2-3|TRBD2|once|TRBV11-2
CASRPIPGLAVTDTQYF
TGTGCCAGCAGACCTATACCTGGACTAGCTGTAACAGATACGCAGTATTTT
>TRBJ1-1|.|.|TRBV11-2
CASSLELNTEAFF
TGTGCCAGCAGCTTAGAGTTGAACACTGAAGCTTTCTTT
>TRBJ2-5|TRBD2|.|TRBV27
CASSFLPGREAGETQYF
TGTGCCAGCAGTTTCCTGCCCGGGAGGGAGGCCGGGGAGACCCAGTACTTC
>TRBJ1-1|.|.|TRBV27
CASSRRGGGTEAFF
TGTGCCAGCAGTCGCCGAGGGGGTGGCACTGAAGCTTTCTTT
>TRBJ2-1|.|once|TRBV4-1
CASSHRDSYNEQFF
TGCGCCAGCAGCCACCGGGACTCCTACAATGAGCAGTTCTTC
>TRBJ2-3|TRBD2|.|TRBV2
CASRRLAGGTDTQYF
TGTGCCAGCAGGCGACTAGCGGGAGGGACAGATACGCAGTATTTT
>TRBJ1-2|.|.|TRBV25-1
CASSEYRQLDGYTF
TGTGCCAGCAGTGAATATAGACAGCTAGATGGCTACACCTTC
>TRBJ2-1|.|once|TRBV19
CASRTEGEQFF
TGTGCCAGTAGGACCGAGGGTGAGCAGTTCTTC
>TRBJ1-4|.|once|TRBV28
CASSARSTNEKLFF
TGTGCCAGCAGCGCGAGATCAACTAATGAAAAACTGTTTTTT
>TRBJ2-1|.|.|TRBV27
CASSPRPGERNEQFF
TGTGCCAGCAGTCCGCGCCCAGGGGAACGCAATGAGCAGTTCTTC
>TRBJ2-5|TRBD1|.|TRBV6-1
CASSETDRGDQYF
TGTGCCAGCAGTGAAACCGACAGGGGCGACCAGTACTTC
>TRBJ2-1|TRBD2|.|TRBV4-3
CASSQDTASGRIDNEQFF
TGCGCCAGCAGCCAAGATACGGCTAGCGGGAGGATCGACAATGAGCAGTTCTTC
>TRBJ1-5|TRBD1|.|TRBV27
CASSSRTGVSNQPQHF
TGTGCCAGCAGTAGTCGTACAGGGGTAAGCAATCAGCCCCAGCATTTT
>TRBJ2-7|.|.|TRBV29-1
CSVVSSEQYF
TGCAGCGTTGTTTCTTCCGAGCAGTACTTC
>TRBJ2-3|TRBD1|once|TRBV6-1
CASHAGTGEDGTQYF
TGTGCCAGTCACGCCGGGACAGGGGAAGATGGTACGCAGTATTTT
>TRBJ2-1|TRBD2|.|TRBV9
CASSDKTRLAGGYSYNEQFF
TGTGCCAGCAGCGACAAAACGAGACTAGCGGGAGGCTACTCCTACAATGAGCAGTTCTTC
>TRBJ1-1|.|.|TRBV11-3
CASSLFGKLMNTEAFF
TGTGCCAGCAGCTTATTCGGTAAGTTAATGAACACTGAAGCTTTCTTT
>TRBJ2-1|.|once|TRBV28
CASRVRGYNEQFF
TGTGCCAGCAGGGTCCGAGGTTACAATGAGCAGTTCTTC
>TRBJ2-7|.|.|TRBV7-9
CASSLGGQRRSYEQYF
TGTGCCAGCAGCTTAGGTGGCCAGCGGCGCTCCTACGAGCAGTACTTC
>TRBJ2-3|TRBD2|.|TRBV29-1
CSVEGRTSGRTDTQYF
TGCAGCGTTGAAGGGAGGACTAGCGGGAGAACAGATACGCAGTATTTT
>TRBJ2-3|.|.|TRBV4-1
CASSPITASTDTQYF
TGCGCCAGCAGCCCAATAACGGCTAGCACAGATACGCAGTATTTT
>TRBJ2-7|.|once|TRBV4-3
CASSQGTIGSSYEQYF
TGCGCCAGCAGCCAAGGGACTATAGGTAGCTCCTACGAGCAGTACTTC
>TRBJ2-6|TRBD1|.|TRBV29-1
CSAYTGQGAYRGANVLTF
TGCAGCGCATACACCGGACAGGGGGCATATCGTGGGGCCAACGTCCTGACTTTC
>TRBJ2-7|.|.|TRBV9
CASSLSGTNTYEQYF
TGTGCCAGCAGCCTATCCGGGACCAACACTTACGAGCAGTACTTC
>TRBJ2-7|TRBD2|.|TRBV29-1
CSVDVGTSPYEQYF
TGCAGCGTTGATGTCGGGACTAGTCCCTACGAGCAGTACTTC
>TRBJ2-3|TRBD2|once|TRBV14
CATTSGRADTQYF
TGTGCCACCACGAGCGGGAGAGCAGATACGCAGTATTTT
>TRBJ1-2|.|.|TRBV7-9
CASSSTTGSYGYTF
TGTGCCAGCAGCTCCACGACAGGCTCCTATGGCTACACCTTC
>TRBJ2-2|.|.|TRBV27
CASSFWAPDTGELFF
TGTGCCAGCAGTTTTTGGGCCCCGGACACCGGGGAGCTGTTTTTT
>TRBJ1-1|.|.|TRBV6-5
CAVFGGTNTEAFF
TGTGCCGTTTTCGGGGGTACGAACACTGAAGCTTTCTTT
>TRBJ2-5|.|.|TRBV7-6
CASTPSRVPETQYF
TGTGCCAGCACCCCGTCCAGGGTCCCGGAGACCCAGTACTTC
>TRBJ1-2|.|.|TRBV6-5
CASSSRVFGNYGYTF
TGTGCCAGCAGTTCCCGGGTATTCGGTAACTATGGCTACACCTTC
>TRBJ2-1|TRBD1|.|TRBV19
CASSIESGGSAVNEQFF
TGTGCCAGTAGTATAGAGTCAGGGGGCAGTGCGGTGAATGAGCAGTTCTTC
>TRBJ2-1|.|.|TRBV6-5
CASSYSWRTPQSEQFF
TGTGCCAGCAGTTACTCGTGGCGGACGCCGCAAAGCGAGCAGTTCTTC
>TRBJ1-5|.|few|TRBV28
CASSFGQPQHF
TGTGCCAGCAGTTTCGGTCAGCCCCAGCATTTT
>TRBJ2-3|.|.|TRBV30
CASSFSIGDTQYF
TGTGCCTCCTCCTTCTCCATAGGGGATACGCAGTATTTT
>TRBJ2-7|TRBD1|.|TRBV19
CASSTRDRDYEQYF
TGTGCCAGTAGTACGCGGGACAGGGACTACGAGCAGTACTTC
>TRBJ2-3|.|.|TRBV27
CASSLSGVASTDTQYF
TGTGCCAGCAGTTTATCGGGGGTCGCTAGCACAGATACGCAGTATTTT
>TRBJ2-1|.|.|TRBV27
CASRPSLRLNYNEQFF
TGTGCCAGCAGACCTTCACTACGCCTAAACTACAATGAGCAGTTCTTC